The sequence of this T cell receptor (beta chain) was determined in a study of long-term antiretroviral therapy in people with HIV. General observations from the study: Repertoire composition at all time points was dominated by clones that had expanded before ART. Someone took the blood between the mid-2000s and the late 2010s, maybe while older ART regimens were in use.

Only a few counts were recorded for this clone. No antigen is known for it. With V trimmed by 0 bases and J by 2 bases, 6 bases remained unmatched. The germline V gene encodes CDR1 LNHNV and CDR2 YYDKDF (reference sequence). The CDR3 has 17 residues. Sequencing relied on immunoSEQ assay v3.0, run at survey level. Only in-frame clones appear in the TCRdb table, and some are missing; sequencing was by immunoSEQ multiplex PCR. Of more than 15,000 clones in the sample, 78% were seen once. This chain connects TRBV15 to TRBJ2-3; the match to TRBD2 covers 9 bases. Material: unsorted PBMCs, obtained at the start of antiretroviral therapy, before treatment. This TCR was sampled from a woman in her thirties or forties with HIV. CDR3 amino acids: CATSRDRLAAYTDTQYF. The CDR3 DNA sequence: TGTGCCACCAGCAGAGATCGACTAGCGGCGTACACAGATACGCAGTATTTT.